This TCR beta chain was found in a study of control samples from healthy donors and cancer patients. Clones were sequenced by immunoSEQ multiplex PCR, and TCRdb holds only the in-frame ones, with some missing. The data contain 65,000 to 85,000 clones, about 89% of them singletons. This receptor was identified in a woman in her 50s with colorectal cancer. The sequenced sample was PBMCs.

CDR3 coding DNA: TGTGCCAGCAGCAAAGACAGGGGGCAAGAGACCCAGTACTTC. Its protein is CASSKDRGQETQYF. The chain recombines TRBV21-1 with TRBJ2-5; the table's D call, TRBD1, was not checked against the DNA. TRBV21-1 is classified as a pseudogene. The CDR3 sequence is 14 residues long.